Below, one T cell receptor (beta chain) is given with its context. This clone was recorded once. Its cognate antigen has yet to be identified. Base quality data are lacking; no much larger clone is found one base away. These data originate in a study of Tregs in tolerant kidney transplant recipients (dated by TCRdb to about 2019). In terms of the full investigation: The study used TCRbeta sequencing to identify donor-specific regulatory T cells before combined kidney and bone marrow transplantation, then tracked those cells after transplant. TCRbeta repertoire sequencing was used in a few healthy controls to compare several methods for expanding Tregs specific for an allogeneic donor. General study outcomes and caveats: Expanding Tregs with activated donor B cells appeared to identify the most biologically relevant and donor-specific TCRbeta repertoire. Although technical replication error seemed to be minimal, the question of biological reproducibility was not addressed directly. The study was constrained by small patient numbers, and validation of the findings is required in larger populations and under other immunosuppression protocols.

Thawed PBMCs were FACS-sorted into unstimulated Tregs (CD4+CD25+CD127-), CD4+ non-Tregs (CD4+CD25-), CD4 cells and CD8 cells. Healthy control blood was obtained either as purchased buffy coats or from healthy volunteers. Healthy control blood was processed to PBMCs with a Ficoll density gradient and then cryopreserved, whereas patient PBMCs were collected both before and after transplant. V is pruned by 5 bases and J by 1 base, leaving 7 bases of the junction without a gene match. From a lookup of the germline V gene, CDR1 and CDR2 are SGHVS and FQNEAQ. Measured from the cysteine to the phenylalanine, the CDR3 is 15 residues long. Kept here is only the CDR3 DNA, which spans 45 bases and is read in frame from base 1. For TCRbeta CDR3 sequencing, genomic DNA was extracted from sorted cells using the QIAGEN DNeasy Blood and Tissue Kit. High-throughput TCRbeta CDR3 sequencing was carried out commercially through immunoSEQ, with PCR amplification with bias correction and internal controls included. The study's own analysis went as follows. A unique productive TCRbeta sequence was defined by the CDR3 nucleotide sequence when primers matched, and otherwise by the CDR3 amino acid sequence together with the Vbeta and Jbeta genes. To correct sorting error, sequences shared between sorted populations at a frequency ratio of 2:1 or less were removed; the rest were assigned to the higher population. A sequence was defined as donor-reactive if the sequence was expanded at least 5-fold in CFSE-low cells compared with unstimulated cells and had a frequency of at least 0.01% in CFSE-low cells. Jensen-Shannon divergence calculated on the top 100 TCRbeta sequences ranked by frequency was used to measure repertoire divergence. For samples with multiple sequencing runs, sorting error was corrected separately for each run before the runs were pooled. Not all clones reach the TCRdb copy of this immuneACCESS table, which keeps in-frame sequences only. Checked studies attribute under half of the gap to unresolved V genes and leave the rest unexplained. Clone size and V and J calls were adopted from that table, with D and trimming inferred from the DNA. Recorded for this sample are about 240,000 clones; around 81% of them occurred a single time. About 0.58% of the sample is in the top ten clones.

The sequence was obtained from a human donor in good health. Recombination connected TRBV7-8 to TRBJ1-1; 7 bases in the junction line up with TRBD1. Material for sequencing was CD4+ T cells from blood. The DNA sequence is TGTGCCAGCAGCCCCCTGGGACAGAGGAACACTGAAGCTTTCTTT. Its protein is CASSPLGQRNTEAFF.